This record concerns one T cell receptor (beta chain) sequence. The data belong to a study of blood T cell repertoires in COVID-19. CDR3 length equals 15 residues. Trimming stripped 3 bases from V and 5 bases from J, with 14 bases between. In germline, CDR1 is MDHEN, CDR2 SYDVKM. As processed by the authors: Reference gene primer amplification in the assay estimated nucleated cell counts. The table came from immunoSEQ multiplex PCR; TCRdb's copy has only in-frame clones and leaves some out. Clone size and the V and J calls come from that table; the DNA yielded D and trimming. The repertoire includes hundreds of thousands of clones, around 90% of them detected once, and around 0.96% sits in the top ten. Seattle's cohort entered during active infection and was followed longitudinally.

This clonotype originated in a middle-aged woman with COVID-19, enrolled during active disease. What was sequenced was peripheral blood. This chain uses TRBV28 with TRBJ1-5, with D perhaps TRBD1 (6 bases). The CDR3: CASSFLARGYQPQHF. The CDR3, as DNA: TGTGCCAGCAGTTTCCTTGCTAGGGGGTATCAGCCCCAGCATTTT.